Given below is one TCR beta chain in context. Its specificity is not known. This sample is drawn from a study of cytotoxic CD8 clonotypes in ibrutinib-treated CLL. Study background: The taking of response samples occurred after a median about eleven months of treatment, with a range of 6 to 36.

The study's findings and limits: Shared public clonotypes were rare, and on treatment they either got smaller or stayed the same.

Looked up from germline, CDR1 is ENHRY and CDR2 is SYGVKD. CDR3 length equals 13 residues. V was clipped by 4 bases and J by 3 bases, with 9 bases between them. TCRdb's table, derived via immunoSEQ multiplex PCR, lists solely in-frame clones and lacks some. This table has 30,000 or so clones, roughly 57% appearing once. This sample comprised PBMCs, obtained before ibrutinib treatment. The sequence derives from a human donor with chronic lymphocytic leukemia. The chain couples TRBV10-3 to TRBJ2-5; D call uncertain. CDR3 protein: CAISASEEETQYF. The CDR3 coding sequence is TGTGCCATCAGTGCGTCTGAAGAAGAGACCCAGTACTTC.